This T cell receptor (beta chain) was sequenced in a study of OX40 agonist ivuxolimab in advanced cancers. Data came from immunoSEQ multiplex PCR; TCRdb stores just in-frame clones and leaves some out. This sample yields over 5,000 clones, of which about three quarters are seen a single time; 25% belongs to the top ten. The CDR3 covers 14 residues. Trimming removed 5 bases from V and 4 bases from J; junction bases left unmatched: 3. Germline-derived CDR1 and CDR2 are MNHEY and SMNVEV (reference sequence). The sequence derives from an adult with an advanced solid tumor such as melanoma, head and neck, liver or kidney cancer. The sequencing here drew on CD4+ or CD8+ T cells sorted from blood, taken in a trial of the OX40 agonist ivuxolimab. V is TRBV27 and J is TRBJ2-5; TRBD2 matches at 11 bases. CDR3 DNA sequence: TGTGCCAGCAGTGAACTAGCGGGAGCAGAGACCCAGTACTTC. Translation: CASSELAGAETQYF.